These T cell receptor beta chains were read from a single sample in a study of blood T cell repertoires in COVID-19. Generated by immunoSEQ multiplex PCR, the TCRdb table keeps only in-frame clones and is missing some. The sample contains roughly 200,000 clones, about 86% of which appear only once. Sequenced material: PBMCs or T cells enriched from blood (not recorded which). These receptors were taken from a woman aged 40 to 50 with acute COVID-19. Each CDR3 is given with its conserved first and last residue. The D gene is left open where the match is weak. Where a row states a size, it is once, few, many or the class of an expanded clone; other rows omit it.

TRBV7-9	-	TRBD2	TRBJ2-7	CASSLFGGGGLAAYEQYF	TGTGCCAGCAGCTTGTTTGGCGGAGGGGGACTAGCGGCCTACGAGCAGTACTTC
TRBV28	-	-	TRBJ2-7	CASSLYRDIYEQYF	TGTGCCAGCAGTTTATACAGGGACATATACGAGCAGTACTTC
TRBV13	-	-	TRBJ2-5	CASSPPDTTAQETQYF	TGTGCCAGCAGCCCACCGGACACCACAGCCCAAGAGACCCAGTACTTC
TRBV2	-	TRBD2	TRBJ2-7	CASSALAGSEQYF	TGTGCCAGCAGCGCTCTAGCGGGAAGCGAGCAGTACTTC
TRBV14	-	TRBD2	TRBJ2-3	CASSQAFWEGSTDTQYF	TGTGCCAGCAGCCAAGCATTTTGGGAGGGGAGCACAGATACGCAGTATTTT
TRBV2	-	TRBD2	TRBJ2-1	CASSDGLAEYNEQFF	TGTGCCAGCAGTGATGGACTAGCAGAATACAATGAGCAGTTCTTC
TRBV27	-	-	TRBJ1-6	CASSFRNSPLHF	TGTGCCAGCAGTTTCCGTAATTCACCCCTCCACTTT
TRBV5-8	-	TRBD1	TRBJ2-7	CASSTTGGIYEQYF	TGTGCCAGCAGTACGACAGGGGGTATCTACGAGCAGTACTTC
TRBV7-9	once	-	TRBJ2-1	CASSLAPSVIDEQFF	TGTGCCAGCAGCTTAGCTCCTAGCGTTATAGATGAGCAGTTCTTC
TRBV11-2	-	-	TRBJ1-2	CASSLDGAGVNGYTF	TGTGCCAGCAGCTTAGACGGCGCGGGGGTGAACGGCTACACCTTC
TRBV7-8	-	TRBD2	TRBJ2-5	CASRGPSGSLETQYF	TGTGCCAGCAGAGGTCCTAGCGGGAGTTTGGAGACCCAGTACTTC
TRBV3-1/TRBV3-2	-	TRBD2	TRBJ2-2	CASSPPLAGTGELFF	TGTGCCAGCAGCCCTCCCCTAGCGGGAACGGGGGAGCTGTTTTTT
TRBV7-9	-	TRBD2	TRBJ2-1	CASPLGPGGEHNEQFF	TGTGCCAGCCCCCTAGGACCGGGGGGGGAACACAATGAGCAGTTCTTC
TRBV19	-	-	TRBJ2-7	CASSGDSAGSAYEQYF	TGTGCCAGTTCCGGAGATTCGGCGGGATCGGCCTACGAGCAGTACTTC
TRBV4-1	few	TRBD1	TRBJ2-7	CASSQPDRAGEQYF	TGCGCCAGCAGCCAACCGGACAGGGCAGGGGAGCAGTACTTC
TRBV2	-	-	TRBJ1-2	CASSDQGQGVLANYGYTF	TGTGCCAGCAGTGATCAGGGACAAGGAGTACTGGCTAACTATGGCTACACCTTC
TRBV28	-	TRBD1	TRBJ2-4	CASSSTGKAKNIQYF	TGTGCCAGCAGTTCGACAGGGAAAGCCAAAAACATTCAGTACTTC
TRBV27	-	-	TRBJ1-2	CASGPGVNYGYTF	TGTGCCAGCGGGCCAGGGGTAAACTATGGCTACACCTTC
TRBV19	-	TRBD1	TRBJ2-1	CASRGQGAYNEQFF	TGTGCCAGTAGGGGACAGGGGGCCTACAATGAGCAGTTCTTC
TRBV5-1	many	TRBD2	TRBJ2-2	CASTSGTGELFF	TGCGCCAGCACTAGCGGGACCGGGGAGCTGTTTTTT
TRBV20-1	once	-	TRBJ1-6	CSARDRQYLHF	TGCAGTGCTAGAGACAGACAGTACCTCCACTTT
TRBV14	-	TRBD2	TRBJ2-1	CASSQEVAGELFF	TGTGCCAGCAGCCAAGAGGTAGCGGGAGAACTGTTCTTC
TRBV19	-	TRBD1	TRBJ1-3	CASSILATGLRNTIYF	TGTGCCAGTAGTATACTGGCGACAGGGTTAAGAAACACCATATATTTT
TRBV3-1/TRBV3-2	-	TRBD2	TRBJ2-1	CASSRTGTSGRNPEQFF	TGTGCCAGCAGCCGGACCGGGACTAGCGGGAGAAACCCCGAGCAGTTCTTC
TRBV28	once	TRBD1	TRBJ2-1	CASSLLGTGYNEQFF	TGTGCCAGCAGTTTATTAGGGACAGGGTACAATGAGCAGTTCTTC
TRBV28	-	TRBD1	TRBJ1-6	CASSFGAGTGVGSPLHF	TGTGCCAGCAGTTTCGGAGCCGGGACAGGGGTCGGATCACCCCTCCACTTT
TRBV7-9	-	TRBD2	TRBJ2-3	CASSSQGTNPSTDTQYF	TGTGCCAGCAGCTCCCAAGGGACTAACCCCAGCACAGATACGCAGTATTTT
TRBV28	-	-	TRBJ1-5	CASTPAGRQPQHF	TGTGCCAGCACCCCCGCGGGGAGGCAGCCCCAGCATTTT
TRBV11-2	-	-	TRBJ1-1	CASSLDRDEAFF	TGTGCCAGCAGCTTAGATCGGGATGAAGCTTTCTTT
TRBV28	once	TRBD2	TRBJ2-7	CASSPPTSGYEQYF	TGTGCCAGCAGTCCGCCGACTAGCGGGTACGAGCAGTACTTC
TRBV24-1	-	TRBD2	TRBJ2-3	CATSDRTSGSRNTQYF	TGTGCCACCAGTGATCGGACTAGCGGGAGTCGAAATACGCAGTATTTT
TRBV27	-	-	TRBJ1-5	CASRAAGASQPQHF	TGTGCCAGCAGAGCCGCGGGGGCAAGCCAGCCCCAGCATTTT
TRBV21-1	-	-	TRBJ2-3	CASSKALGAQGVTDTQYF	TGTGCCAGCAGCAAAGCTCTGGGGGCACAGGGGGTGACAGATACGCAGTATTTT
TRBV9	-	TRBD2	TRBJ2-5	CASSVGPGLAGGRETQYF	TGTGCCAGCAGCGTAGGACCGGGACTAGCGGGAGGGCGGGAGACCCAGTACTTC
TRBV27	-	TRBD2	TRBJ2-1	CASSLPSGSSEQFF	TGTGCCAGCAGTTTGCCTAGCGGGAGCAGTGAGCAGTTCTTC
TRBV7-9	-	-	TRBJ2-1	CASSLVLAAIHNEQFF	TGTGCCAGCAGCTTAGTGTTAGCGGCAATTCACAATGAGCAGTTCTTC
TRBV28	-	TRBD1	TRBJ1-2	CASSPPGQGNPGYTF	TGTGCCAGCAGCCCCCCGGGACAGGGAAATCCTGGCTACACCTTC
TRBV5-6	-	-	TRBJ1-2	CASSFERARGGGYTF	TGTGCCAGCAGTTTCGAAAGGGCCAGGGGCGGCGGCTACACCTTC
TRBV21-1	-	-	TRBJ2-2	CASIPHRHGELFF	TGTGCCAGCATCCCCCATCGACACGGGGAGCTGTTTTTT
TRBV6-5	-	TRBD1	TRBJ1-2	CASRQGADGYTF	TGTGCCAGCAGACAGGGGGCGGATGGCTACACCTTC
TRBV27	-	-	TRBJ1-1	CASSPNMNTEAFF	TGTGCCAGCAGCCCGAACATGAACACTGAAGCTTTCTTT
TRBV2	-	-	TRBJ1-6	CASNQDSSYNSPLHF	TGTGCCAGCAACCAGGACAGCTCCTATAATTCACCCCTCCACTTT
TRBV6-5	-	-	TRBJ1-2	CASSLQGGGYTF	TGTGCCAGCAGTCTCCAGGGAGGGGGCTACACCTTC
TRBV28	-	-	TRBJ1-6	CASSLQVHNSPLHF	TGTGCCAGCAGTTTGCAGGTCCATAATTCACCCCTCCACTTT
TRBV11-2	once	-	TRBJ1-1	CASSLVRIGTEAFF	TGTGCCAGCAGCTTAGTGCGGATAGGCACTGAAGCTTTCTTT
TRBV9	few	-	TRBJ2-2	CASSVRASTGELFF	TGTGCCAGCAGCGTACGCGCCTCCACCGGGGAGCTGTTTTTT
TRBV7-2	-	TRBD2	TRBJ2-3	CASSARLAGGRDTQYF	TGTGCCAGCAGCGCCCGACTAGCGGGAGGGAGGGATACGCAGTATTTT